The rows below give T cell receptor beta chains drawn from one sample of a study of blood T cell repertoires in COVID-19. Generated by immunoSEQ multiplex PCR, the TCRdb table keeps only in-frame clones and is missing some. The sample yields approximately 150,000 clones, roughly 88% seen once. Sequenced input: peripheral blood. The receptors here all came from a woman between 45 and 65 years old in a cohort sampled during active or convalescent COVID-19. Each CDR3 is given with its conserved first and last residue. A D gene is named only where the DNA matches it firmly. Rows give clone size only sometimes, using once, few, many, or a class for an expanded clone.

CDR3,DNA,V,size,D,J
CASSQAAQGSAAFF,TGTGCCAGCAGCCAAGCAGCACAGGGTTCTGCGGCTTTCTTT,TRBV4-2,-,-,TRBJ1-1
CASSLLAGKETQYF,TGTGCCAGCAGCTTGCTAGCGGGGAAAGAGACCCAGTACTTC,TRBV5-6,-,TRBD2,TRBJ2-5
CASSQVPSGGRKTQYF,TGTGCCAGCAGCCAAGTCCCTAGCGGGGGGCGGAAGACCCAGTACTTC,TRBV3-1/TRBV3-2,-,TRBD2,TRBJ2-5
CASSPSTGLSGYTF,TGTGCCAGCAGTCCCTCGACAGGGCTCTCGGGCTACACCTTC,TRBV27,few,TRBD1,TRBJ1-2
CATSDPNPGTDNEQFF,TGTGCCACCAGTGATCCAAACCCGGGGACAGACAATGAGCAGTTCTTC,TRBV24-1,-,TRBD1,TRBJ2-1
CASRGTSGEKLFF,TGTGCCAGCAGAGGGACATCGGGAGAAAAACTGTTTTTT,TRBV12-3/TRBV12-4,-,-,TRBJ1-4
CASSAQWNYGYTF,TGTGCCAGCAGTGCCCAGTGGAACTATGGCTACACCTTC,TRBV2,once,-,TRBJ1-2
CATSRDRSSGANVLTF,TGTGCCACCAGCAGGGACAGGAGCTCTGGGGCCAACGTCCTGACTTTC,TRBV15,many,TRBD1,TRBJ2-6
CASSQAFEAFF,TGTGCCAGCAGCCAGGCCTTTGAAGCTTTCTTT,TRBV3-1/TRBV3-2,-,-,TRBJ1-1
CASSLGDRGVSGNTIYF,TGCGCCAGCAGCTTGGGGGACAGGGGCGTCTCTGGAAACACCATATATTTT,TRBV5-1,-,TRBD1,TRBJ1-3
CASSWGQGRLGANVLTF,TGTGCCAGCAGTTGGGGACAGGGGCGCTTGGGGGCCAACGTCCTGACTTTC,TRBV5-6,-,TRBD1,TRBJ2-6
CASSFGTTQETQYF,TGCGCCAGCAGCTTCGGGACAACGCAAGAGACCCAGTACTTC,TRBV5-1,few,-,TRBJ2-5
CASSVGTKGGYTF,TGTGCCAGCAGTGTGGGGACAAAAGGAGGCTACACCTTC,TRBV12-3/TRBV12-4,once,-,TRBJ1-2
CASSLAPGNEKLFF,TGCGCCAGCAGCTTGGCCCCAGGGAATGAAAAACTGTTTTTT,TRBV5-1,-,-,TRBJ1-4
CASSVEGLAGGPGELFF,TGTGCCAGCAGCGTAGAAGGACTAGCGGGGGGGCCCGGGGAGCTGTTTTTT,TRBV9,once,TRBD2,TRBJ2-2
CASSATINYGYTF,TGCGCCAGCAGCGCCACTATTAACTATGGCTACACCTTC,TRBV5-1,-,-,TRBJ1-2
CASSLARSRDILLPPTYEQYF,TGCGCCAGCAGCTTGGCCCGGAGTCGGGACATTCTTCTACCCCCTACCTACGAGCAGTACTTC,TRBV5-1,-,-,TRBJ2-7
CASSLDPGPSGYTF,TGTGCCAGCAGCTTAGACCCAGGGCCCTCCGGCTACACCTTC,TRBV7-8,-,-,TRBJ1-2
CASSLGTGNSPLHF,TGCGCCAGCAGCTTGGGGACAGGTAATTCACCCCTCCACTTT,TRBV5-1,-,TRBD1,TRBJ1-6
CASSFERGWDTDTQYF,TGTGCCAGCAGCTTTGAAAGGGGTTGGGACACAGATACGCAGTATTTT,TRBV5-6,few,-,TRBJ2-3
CASSLGTGTGYGYTF,TGTGCCAGCAGCTTAGGAACCGGGACAGGATATGGCTACACCTTC,TRBV7-9,-,TRBD1,TRBJ1-2
CASQNPGENTEAFF,TGTGCCAGCCAAAACCCGGGAGAAAACACTGAAGCTTTCTTT,TRBV19,-,-,TRBJ1-1
CASTPLTGGLDTQYF,TGCGCCAGCACGCCCCTAACAGGGGGTTTAGATACGCAGTATTTT,TRBV5-1,few,TRBD1,TRBJ2-3
CASSIEQLNTGELFF,TGTGCCAGTAGTATAGAACAGCTTAACACCGGGGAGCTGTTTTTT,TRBV19,-,-,TRBJ2-2
CASRGQDISPLHF,TGTGCCAGTAGAGGACAGGACATTTCACCCCTCCACTTT,TRBV7-9,-,TRBD1,TRBJ1-6
CASSQEGGRTAFF,TGTGCCAGCAGCCAAGAGGGGGGGAGGACGGCTTTCTTT,TRBV3-1/TRBV3-2,-,-,TRBJ1-1
CAISVTGGADTEAFF,TGTGCCATCAGTGTAACAGGGGGCGCGGACACTGAAGCTTTCTTT,TRBV10-3,-,TRBD1,TRBJ1-1
CASSTGSGGRSSLYEQYF,TGCGCCAGCAGCACCGGTAGCGGGGGGCGATCGTCACTCTACGAGCAGTACTTC,TRBV5-1,-,TRBD2,TRBJ2-7
CASSYQVQRASPLHF,TGTGCCAGCAGTTACCAAGTCCAACGAGCCTCACCCCTCCACTTT,TRBV6-5,-,-,TRBJ1-6
CASQRTGKDTEAFF,TGTGCCAGTCAAAGGACAGGGAAGGACACTGAAGCTTTCTTT,TRBV19,-,TRBD1,TRBJ1-1
CASSEYGQPNSPLHF,TGTGCCAGTAGCGAGTATGGACAGCCTAATTCACCCCTCCACTTT,TRBV19,-,-,TRBJ1-6
CASREGGNTIYF,TGTGCCAGCAGGGAGGGAGGAAACACCATATATTTT,TRBV6-5,-,-,TRBJ1-3
CASSQDNQGLTAYGYTF,TGCGCCAGCAGCCAAGATAACCAGGGGTTAACGGCGTACGGCTACACCTTC,TRBV4-1,-,-,TRBJ1-2
CASSSTEAQNGYTF,TGTGCCAGCAGCTCCACAGAAGCCCAGAATGGCTACACCTTC,TRBV6-6,-,-,TRBJ1-2
CASSRGGTVNQPQHF,TGTGCCAGTAGTAGGGGCGGGACAGTTAATCAGCCCCAGCATTTT,TRBV19,-,TRBD1,TRBJ1-5
CASSPTGHAYGYTF,TGTGCCAGCAGCCCAACGGGACATGCCTATGGCTACACCTTC,TRBV7-2,few,-,TRBJ1-2
CAWTYQGAGYTF,TGTGCCTGGACCTACCAGGGTGCAGGCTACACCTTC,TRBV30,-,-,TRBJ1-2
CASSHGYGTEAFF,TGTGCCAGCAGCCACGGGTATGGCACTGAAGCTTTCTTT,TRBV6-2/TRBV6-3,-,-,TRBJ1-1
CASSGPVVAGGLYNEQFF,TGCGCCAGCAGTGGCCCAGTGGTAGCGGGGGGCCTCTACAATGAGCAGTTCTTC,TRBV10-1,-,TRBD2,TRBJ2-1
CSLAGDNEQFF,TGCAGCTTAGCGGGGGACAATGAGCAGTTCTTC,TRBV20-1,-,TRBD2,TRBJ2-1
CASSKDSSGNTIYF,TGTGCCAGCAGCAAAGACAGCTCTGGAAACACCATATATTTT,TRBV9,-,-,TRBJ1-3
CASSDSRETQYF,TGTGCCAGCAGTGACAGTCGAGAGACCCAGTACTTC,TRBV6-2/TRBV6-3,-,-,TRBJ2-5